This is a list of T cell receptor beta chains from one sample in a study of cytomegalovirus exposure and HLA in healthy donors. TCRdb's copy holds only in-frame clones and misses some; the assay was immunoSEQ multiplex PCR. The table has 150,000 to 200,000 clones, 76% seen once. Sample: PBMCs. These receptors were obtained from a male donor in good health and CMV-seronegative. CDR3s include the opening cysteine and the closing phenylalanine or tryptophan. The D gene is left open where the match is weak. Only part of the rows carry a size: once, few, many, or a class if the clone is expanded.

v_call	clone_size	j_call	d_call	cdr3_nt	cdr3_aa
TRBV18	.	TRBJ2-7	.	TGTGCCAGCTCACCACGGGGAGGGGGGGACGTTGGAACCTACGAGCAGTACTTC	CASSPRGGGDVGTYEQYF
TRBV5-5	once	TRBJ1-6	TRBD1	TGTGCCAGCAGCCCGAGGACAGGGCTGGATTCACCCCTCCACTTT	CASSPRTGLDSPLHF
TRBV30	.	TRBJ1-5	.	TGTGCCTGGAGTGTACGCGGGTTGGGCAATCAGCCCCAGCATTTT	CAWSVRGLGNQPQHF
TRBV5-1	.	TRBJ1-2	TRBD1	TGCGCCAGCAGCTCAGGGACAGGGCAGGACTATGGCTACACCTTC	CASSSGTGQDYGYTF
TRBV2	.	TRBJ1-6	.	TGTGCCAGCGAGGAGACAGTTAATTCACCCCTCCACTTT	CASEETVNSPLHF
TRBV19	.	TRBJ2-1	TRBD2	TGTGCCAGTAGTATCTATGCGGGAGTGGCGAATGAGCAGTTCTTC	CASSIYAGVANEQFF
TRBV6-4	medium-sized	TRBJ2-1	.	TGTGCCAGCAGCGAAACGGAGTACAATGAGCAGTTCTTC	CASSETEYNEQFF
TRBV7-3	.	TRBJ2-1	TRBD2	TGTGCCAGCAGCTTTGGACTAGCGGGGAGTGGGAATGAGCAGTTCTTC	CASSFGLAGSGNEQFF
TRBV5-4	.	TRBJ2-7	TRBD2	TGTGCCAGCAGCTTGGTAGCGGGGACTTACTACGAGCAGTACTTC	CASSLVAGTYYEQYF
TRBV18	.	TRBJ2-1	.	TGTGCCAGCTCTCCCGGGAAAGGTGAGCAGTTCTTC	CASSPGKGEQFF
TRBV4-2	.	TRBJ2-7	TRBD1	TGTGCCAGCAGCCAAGATAGAACACAGGGGAAAAAATACGAGCAGTACTTC	CASSQDRTQGKKYEQYF
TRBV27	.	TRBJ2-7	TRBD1	TGTGCCAGCAGTCCACAGGGGGCGGGGTACGAGCAGTACTTC	CASSPQGAGYEQYF
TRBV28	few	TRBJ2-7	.	TGTGCCAGTATCCCCGGGGGCGGGAGAACCTACGAGCAGTACTTC	CASIPGGGRTYEQYF
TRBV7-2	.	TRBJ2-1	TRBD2	TGTGCCAGCAGCCGCGGGCTAGCGGTCTACAATGAGCAGTTCTTC	CASSRGLAVYNEQFF
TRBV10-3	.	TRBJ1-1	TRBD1	TGTGCCATCAGTGAGTCTAGGGACAGGTCCTTCACTGAAGCTTTCTTT	CAISESRDRSFTEAFF
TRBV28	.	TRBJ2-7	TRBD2	TGTGCCAGCAGTTTAGGGCTAGCGGGTGGCGAGGCCCAGTGGTCCTACGAGCAGTACTTC	CASSLGLAGGEAQWSYEQYF
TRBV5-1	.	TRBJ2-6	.	TGCGCCAGCAGCTTGCGAATAACAGCCTCCTCTGGGGCCAACGTCCTGACTTTC	CASSLRITASSGANVLTF
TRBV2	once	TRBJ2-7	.	TGTGCCAGCAGTGTACAGGGACCTCTCGACGAGCAGTACTTC	CASSVQGPLDEQYF
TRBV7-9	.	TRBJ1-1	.	TGTGCCAGCAGCTTTACAGGGTTGAGCACTGAAGCTTTCTTT	CASSFTGLSTEAFF
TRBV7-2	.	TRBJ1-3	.	TGTGCCAGCAGCTTAACTCCCTCTGGAAACACCATATATTTT	CASSLTPSGNTIYF
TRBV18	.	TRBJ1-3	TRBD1	TGTGCCAGCTCAACCGGGACAGATAGAAACACCATATATTTT	CASSTGTDRNTIYF
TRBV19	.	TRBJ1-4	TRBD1	TGTGCCTGCTCCGACCCCAGGGGGCAGGGGGAAAAACTGTTTTTT	CACSDPRGQGEKLFF
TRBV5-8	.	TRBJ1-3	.	TGTGCCAGCAGCTTCGGACAGCTAGCAGACACCATATATTTT	CASSFGQLADTIYF
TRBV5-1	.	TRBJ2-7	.	TGCGCCAGCAGCTCCGATCCTTCGGGGTTCTACGAGCAGTACTTC	CASSSDPSGFYEQYF
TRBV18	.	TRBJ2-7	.	TGTGCCAGCTCACGAGACAGGAGCTCCTACGAGCAGTACTTC	CASSRDRSSYEQYF
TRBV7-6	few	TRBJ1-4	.	TGTGCCAGCAGCTTAGGGCGGAATAATGAAAAACTGTTTTTT	CASSLGRNNEKLFF
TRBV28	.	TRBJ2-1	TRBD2	TGTGCCAGCAGTTCCCTGGGACTAGCGGGCCGGAATGAGCAGTTCTTC	CASSSLGLAGRNEQFF
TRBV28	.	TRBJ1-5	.	TGTGCCAGCAGAACCGGGACTAGGGGCAATCAGCCCCAGCATTTT	CASRTGTRGNQPQHF
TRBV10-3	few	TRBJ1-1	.	TGTGCCATCAGTGAGGGACAGCCGAACACTGAAGCTTTCTTT	CAISEGQPNTEAFF
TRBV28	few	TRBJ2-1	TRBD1	TGTGCCAGCAGGGGAGACAGGGGAGATCGGAATGAGCAGTTCTTC	CASRGDRGDRNEQFF
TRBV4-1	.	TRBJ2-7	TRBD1	TGCGCCAGCAGCCAAGACAGGGGGCTCAACGAGCAGTACTTC	CASSQDRGLNEQYF
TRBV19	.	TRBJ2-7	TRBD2	TGTGCCAGTAGTAGAACTAGCGGGAGGGCAGACGAGCAGTACTTC	CASSRTSGRADEQYF
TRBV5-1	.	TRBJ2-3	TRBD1	TGCGCCAGCAGCTCGGGACAGGGAATGGATACGCAGTATTTT	CASSSGQGMDTQYF
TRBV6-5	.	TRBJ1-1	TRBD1	TGTGCCAGCAGCAGGACAGGGGAGGCTTTCTTT	CASSRTGEAFF
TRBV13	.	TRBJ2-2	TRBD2	TGTGCCAGCGGTCAGTCGAATGGCGGGAGCTACACCGGGGAGCTGTTTTTT	CASGQSNGGSYTGELFF
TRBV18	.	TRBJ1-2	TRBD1	TGTGCCAGCTCACAGGCTCGGGACAGAGCCTATGGCTACACCTTC	CASSQARDRAYGYTF
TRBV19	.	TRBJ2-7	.	TGTGCCAGTAGTATAGCCGGGGCCTACGAGCAGTACTTC	CASSIAGAYEQYF
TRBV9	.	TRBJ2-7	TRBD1	TGTGCCAGCAGCTCCTCCGGACAGGAAAACAACGAGCAGTACTTC	CASSSSGQENNEQYF
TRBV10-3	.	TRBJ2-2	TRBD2	TGTGCCATCAGTGGGGGACTAGCGGGAGAATTCGGGGAGCTGTTTTTT	CAISGGLAGEFGELFF
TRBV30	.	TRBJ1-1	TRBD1	TGTGCCTGGAGACAGGGGACCCTTCACATGAACACTGAAGCTTTCTTT	CAWRQGTLHMNTEAFF
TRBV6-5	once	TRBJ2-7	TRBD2	TGTGCCAGCAGACTAGCGGGGGTCTCCTACGAGCAGTACTTC	CASRLAGVSYEQYF
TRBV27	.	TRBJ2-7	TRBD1	TGTGCCAGCACCATAGAGGGGACAGGGTCGTACGAGCAGTACTTC	CASTIEGTGSYEQYF